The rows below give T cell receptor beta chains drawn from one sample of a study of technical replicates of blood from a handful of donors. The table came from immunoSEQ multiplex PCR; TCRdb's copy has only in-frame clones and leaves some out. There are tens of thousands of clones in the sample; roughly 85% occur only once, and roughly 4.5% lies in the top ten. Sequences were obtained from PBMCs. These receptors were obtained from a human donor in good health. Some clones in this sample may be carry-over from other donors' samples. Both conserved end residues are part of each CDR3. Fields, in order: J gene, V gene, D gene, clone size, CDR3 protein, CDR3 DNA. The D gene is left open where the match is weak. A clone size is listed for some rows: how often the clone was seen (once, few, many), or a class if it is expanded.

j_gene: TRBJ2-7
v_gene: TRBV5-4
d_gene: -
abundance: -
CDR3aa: CASSLLARGLYEQYF
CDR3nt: TGTGCCAGCAGCCTGTTAGCTCGGGGTCTATACGAGCAGTACTTC

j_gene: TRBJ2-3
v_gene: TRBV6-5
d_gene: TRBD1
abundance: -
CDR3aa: CASSSPTGRPDTQYF
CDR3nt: TGTGCCAGCAGTTCCCCGACAGGGCGGCCAGATACGCAGTATTTT

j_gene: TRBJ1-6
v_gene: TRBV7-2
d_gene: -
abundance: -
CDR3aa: CASSLQGYSPLHF
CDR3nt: TGTGCCAGCAGCTTACAGGGTTATTCACCCCTCCACTTT

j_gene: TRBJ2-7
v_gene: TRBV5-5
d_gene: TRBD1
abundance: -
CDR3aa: CASSWRDREVHEQYF
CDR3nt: TGTGCCAGCAGCTGGAGGGACAGGGAAGTCCACGAGCAGTACTTC

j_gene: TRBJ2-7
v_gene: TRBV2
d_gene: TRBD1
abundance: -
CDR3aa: CASSGQGSRREQYF
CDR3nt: TGTGCCAGCAGCGGACAGGGGTCAAGGCGGGAGCAGTACTTC

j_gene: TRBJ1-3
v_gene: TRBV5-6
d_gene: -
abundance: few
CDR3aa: CASSLIEGVGGNTIYF
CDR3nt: TGTGCCAGCAGCTTAATTGAAGGGGTTGGTGGAAACACCATATATTTT

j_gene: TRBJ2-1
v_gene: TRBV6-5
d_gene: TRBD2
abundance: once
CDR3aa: CASSLAGAYNEQFF
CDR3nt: TGTGCCAGCAGTTTAGCGGGAGCCTACAATGAGCAGTTCTTC

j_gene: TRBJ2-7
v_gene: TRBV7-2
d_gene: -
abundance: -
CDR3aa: CASSQGTGVVYEQYF
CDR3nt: TGTGCCAGCAGCCAAGGGACGGGAGTTGTGTACGAGCAGTACTTC

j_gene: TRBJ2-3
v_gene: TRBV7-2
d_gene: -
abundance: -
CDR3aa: CASIPWWLGTDTQYF
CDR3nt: TGTGCCAGCATCCCCTGGTGGTTAGGCACAGATACGCAGTATTTT

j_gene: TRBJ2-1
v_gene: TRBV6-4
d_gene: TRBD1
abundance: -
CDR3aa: CASSTGQGGQFF
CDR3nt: TGTGCCAGCAGTACCGGACAGGGTGGGCAGTTCTTC

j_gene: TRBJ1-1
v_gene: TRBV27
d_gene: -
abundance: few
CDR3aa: CASSMQGITSTEAFF
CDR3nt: TGTGCCAGCAGTATGCAGGGGATCACGAGCACTGAAGCTTTCTTT

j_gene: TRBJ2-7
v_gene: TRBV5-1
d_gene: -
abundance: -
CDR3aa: CASSLDRTKYEQYF
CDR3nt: TGCGCCAGCAGCTTGGACAGAACGAAATACGAGCAGTACTTC

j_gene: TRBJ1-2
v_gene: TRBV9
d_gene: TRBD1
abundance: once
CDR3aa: CASSVFSQGDYGYTF
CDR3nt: TGTGCCAGCAGCGTATTTTCCCAGGGGGACTATGGCTACACCTTC

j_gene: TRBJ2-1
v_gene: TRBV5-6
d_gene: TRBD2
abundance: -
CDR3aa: CASSLAGTSGGWEQFF
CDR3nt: TGTGCCAGCAGCTTGGCCGGGACTAGCGGGGGATGGGAGCAGTTCTTC

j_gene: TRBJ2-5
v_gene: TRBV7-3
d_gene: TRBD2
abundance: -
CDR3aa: CASSFSGTSGGTQYF
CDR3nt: TGTGCCAGCAGCTTTAGTGGTACTAGCGGGGGGACCCAGTACTTC

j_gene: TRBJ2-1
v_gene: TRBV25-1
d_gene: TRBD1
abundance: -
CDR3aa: CASSVGQGSGEQFF
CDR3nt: TGTGCCAGCAGTGTGGGACAGGGGTCGGGTGAGCAGTTCTTC

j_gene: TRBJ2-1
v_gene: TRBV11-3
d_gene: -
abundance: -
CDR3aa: CASFRSEGYEQFF
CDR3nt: TGTGCCAGCTTCAGGTCGGAGGGCTATGAGCAGTTCTTC

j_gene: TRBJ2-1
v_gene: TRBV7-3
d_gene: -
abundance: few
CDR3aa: CASSFRAHTDEQFF
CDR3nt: TGTGCCAGCAGCTTCAGGGCCCACACGGATGAGCAGTTCTTC

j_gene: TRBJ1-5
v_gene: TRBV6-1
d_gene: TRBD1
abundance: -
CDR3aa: CASNPTGGVNQPQHF
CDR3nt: TGTGCCAGCAACCCGACAGGGGGTGTTAATCAGCCCCAGCATTTT

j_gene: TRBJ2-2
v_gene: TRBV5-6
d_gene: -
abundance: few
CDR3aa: CASSLSRELFF
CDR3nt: TGTGCCAGCAGCTTGTCTCGGGAGCTGTTTTTT

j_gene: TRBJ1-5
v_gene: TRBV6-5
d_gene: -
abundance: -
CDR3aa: CASSYSRGNQPQHF
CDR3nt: TGTGCCAGCAGTTACTCGCGGGGGAACCAGCCCCAGCATTTT

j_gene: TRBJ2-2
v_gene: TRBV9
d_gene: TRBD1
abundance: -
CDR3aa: CASSVDGQGGNTGELFF
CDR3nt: TGTGCCAGCAGCGTAGACGGACAGGGCGGGAACACCGGGGAGCTGTTTTTT

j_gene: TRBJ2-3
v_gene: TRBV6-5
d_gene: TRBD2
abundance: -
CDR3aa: CASRKLAGITDTQYF
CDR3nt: TGTGCCAGCAGAAAACTAGCGGGGATCACAGATACGCAGTATTTT

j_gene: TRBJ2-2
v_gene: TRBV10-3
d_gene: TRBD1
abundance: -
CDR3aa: CAISAGRQGAVAGELFF
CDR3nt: TGTGCCATCAGTGCGGGACGGCAGGGGGCGGTAGCCGGGGAGCTGTTTTTT

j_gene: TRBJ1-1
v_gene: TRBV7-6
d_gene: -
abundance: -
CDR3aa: CASSLVQARNANTEAFF
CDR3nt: TGTGCCAGCAGCTTAGTTCAGGCACGCAATGCGAACACTGAAGCTTTCTTT